A single T cell receptor beta chain is shown here with its context. Its antigen is undetermined. The germline gives CDR1 MNHNS, CDR2 SASEGT. The junction had 12 bases not matched to a gene; V was cut back by 8 bases and J by 5 bases. The CDR3 totals 15 residues. Adults of Caucasian background living in Nashville, Tennessee made up all donors. Only in-frame clones appear in the TCRdb table, and some are missing; sequencing was by immunoSEQ multiplex PCR. The table shows 2,100,000 or so clones, with approximately 94% occurring only once. The data are from a study of shared clonotypes between healthy human individuals. Study outcomes and limitations: The sampled material consisted only of blood, and tissue repertoires are likely to differ.

The chain carries TRBV6-1 and TRBJ1-5; 7 bases fit TRBD1. Material for sequencing was naive CD4+ T cells sorted from blood. Regarding subset: CD45RA+ positively selected. The clonotype originates from a man younger than 35 in good health. CDR3 amino acids: CASRLRTGYYQPQHF. The CDR3 DNA sequence: TGTGCCAGCCGTCTTCGGACAGGTTATTATCAGCCCCAGCATTTT.